This TCR beta chain was retrieved from a study of cytomegalovirus exposure and HLA in healthy donors. Study-level information: The 666 first-cohort repertoires shared a platform with the 110 or so validation repertoires, as reported in a later analysis.

Study outcomes and limitations: Most TCR sequences proved rare, with some public TCRs found in many donors. In vitro experiments confirmed that a few CMV-associated chains were specific for CMV antigens.

From germline, CDR1 is SGHKS and CDR2 YYEKEE (reference sequence). The CDR3 consists of 12 residues. The germline V and J ends were trimmed by 0 bases and 3 bases, with 3 bases remaining between them. The table came from immunoSEQ multiplex PCR; TCRdb's copy has only in-frame clones and leaves some out. The sample yields some 130,000 clones, about 91% seen once. The study drew the donors from its approximately 120-subject validation cohort, separate from the 666-subject first cohort. In the case of this clone: Its specificity is unknown.

The sample taken for sequencing was PBMCs. The rearrangement links TRBV5-5 to TRBJ1-1; D is unresolved. The receptor was isolated from a woman aged 18-35 years in good health and CMV-seronegative. DNA of the CDR3: TGTGCCAGCAGCTTGGTATACACTGAAGCTTTCTTT. This encodes CASSLVYTEAFF.